These T cell receptor beta chains were read from a single sample in a study of human CD8 memory T cell subsets. TCRdb re-called the 5' RACE reads; every CDR3 protein appears as one record, without DNA. The sample holds 3,000 to 4,500 distinct CDR3 sequences. Sequencing was done on a sample of CD8+ effector memory T cells (TEM) sorted from PBMCs. The source of these receptors is a human donor in good health. CDR3s include the opening cysteine and the closing phenylalanine or tryptophan. Fields, in order: CDR3 protein, clone size, J gene, V gene. Part of the rows lack a size; the others show once, few, many or a class for expanded clones.

cdr3_aa: CASSAITGLRYNEQFF; clone_size: -; j_call: TRBJ2-1; v_call: TRBV28
cdr3_aa: CASTGTGDNQPQHF; clone_size: -; j_call: TRBJ1-5; v_call: TRBV6-1
cdr3_aa: CSARVGTGDTDTQYF; clone_size: medium-sized; j_call: TRBJ2-3; v_call: TRBV20-1
cdr3_aa: CASSPALGAHTYEQYF; clone_size: -; j_call: TRBJ2-7; v_call: TRBV6-2/TRBV6-3
cdr3_aa: CASSPSGSSYNSPLHF; clone_size: -; j_call: TRBJ1-6; v_call: TRBV7-6
cdr3_aa: CASSQDETNPTYEQYF; clone_size: -; j_call: TRBJ2-7; v_call: TRBV4-1
cdr3_aa: CASRPGRDLSEQYF; clone_size: -; j_call: TRBJ2-7; v_call: TRBV28
cdr3_aa: CSAAVPGQGAAEQFF; clone_size: -; j_call: TRBJ2-1; v_call: TRBV20-1
cdr3_aa: CASNEGTGGMNEQFF; clone_size: medium-sized; j_call: TRBJ2-1; v_call: TRBV10-1
cdr3_aa: CSARDISGIMGLEQYF; clone_size: -; j_call: TRBJ2-7; v_call: TRBV20-1
cdr3_aa: CASSTGTGPIEETQYF; clone_size: -; j_call: TRBJ2-5; v_call: TRBV5-6
cdr3_aa: CASSYRDLQETQYF; clone_size: -; j_call: TRBJ2-5; v_call: TRBV9
cdr3_aa: CASGPGTYEQYF; clone_size: -; j_call: TRBJ2-7; v_call: TRBV19
cdr3_aa: CASTPRVGTEAFF; clone_size: -; j_call: TRBJ1-1; v_call: TRBV7-9
cdr3_aa: CASTPTGGIYEQYF; clone_size: medium-sized; j_call: TRBJ2-7; v_call: TRBV19
cdr3_aa: CASSVSGSDYNEQFF; clone_size: -; j_call: TRBJ2-1; v_call: TRBV19
cdr3_aa: CASSHNSGRWPDTQYF; clone_size: -; j_call: TRBJ2-3; v_call: TRBV10-2
cdr3_aa: CASSASGMIEQFF; clone_size: large; j_call: TRBJ2-1; v_call: TRBV19
cdr3_aa: CATRDRYNEQFF; clone_size: -; j_call: TRBJ2-1; v_call: TRBV19
cdr3_aa: CASIGLAGDNEQFF; clone_size: -; j_call: TRBJ2-1; v_call: TRBV10-2
cdr3_aa: CASSDWDGGRSYEQYF; clone_size: -; j_call: TRBJ2-7; v_call: TRBV2
cdr3_aa: CATALVAFNEQFF; clone_size: medium-sized; j_call: TRBJ2-1; v_call: TRBV15
cdr3_aa: CASSYTSGRNTQYF; clone_size: -; j_call: TRBJ2-3; v_call: TRBV6-5
cdr3_aa: CASSSYGGSADTQYF; clone_size: -; j_call: TRBJ2-3; v_call: TRBV5-1
cdr3_aa: CSAREPAGTYEQYF; clone_size: medium-sized; j_call: TRBJ2-7; v_call: TRBV20-1
cdr3_aa: CSARDRWFGELFF; clone_size: -; j_call: TRBJ2-2; v_call: TRBV20-1
cdr3_aa: CASSVANGANYGYTF; clone_size: medium-sized; j_call: TRBJ1-2; v_call: TRBV9
cdr3_aa: CASSLFHWSSGGSSSYNEQFF; clone_size: -; j_call: TRBJ2-1; v_call: TRBV28
cdr3_aa: CATRGEAQPQHF; clone_size: -; j_call: TRBJ1-5; v_call: TRBV15
cdr3_aa: CASSLGLAGGETQYF; clone_size: -; j_call: TRBJ2-5; v_call: TRBV5-6
cdr3_aa: CASSPRPSSSYEQYF; clone_size: -; j_call: TRBJ2-7; v_call: TRBV7-6
cdr3_aa: CASSLDGSGGTGTGELFF; clone_size: -; j_call: TRBJ2-2; v_call: TRBV28
cdr3_aa: CATSRGLGLAGAEQYF; clone_size: -; j_call: TRBJ2-7; v_call: TRBV15
cdr3_aa: CASSDSGSTDTQYF; clone_size: -; j_call: TRBJ2-3; v_call: TRBV9
cdr3_aa: CASSWGQGAYEQYF; clone_size: medium-sized; j_call: TRBJ2-7; v_call: TRBV27
cdr3_aa: CASSKEREVYEQYF; clone_size: -; j_call: TRBJ2-7; v_call: TRBV21-1
cdr3_aa: CASSPSASRYNEQFF; clone_size: -; j_call: TRBJ2-1; v_call: TRBV12-3/TRBV12-4
cdr3_aa: CASSADRALLF; clone_size: -; j_call: TRBJ1-4; v_call: TRBV2
cdr3_aa: CASSPGQGADYEQYF; clone_size: medium-sized; j_call: TRBJ2-7; v_call: TRBV4-1
cdr3_aa: CASSLHWTGTYEQYF; clone_size: -; j_call: TRBJ2-7; v_call: TRBV7-2
cdr3_aa: CSVEDRVNYGYTF; clone_size: -; j_call: TRBJ1-2; v_call: TRBV29-1
cdr3_aa: CASSEGQVTPGELFF; clone_size: -; j_call: TRBJ2-2; v_call: TRBV2
cdr3_aa: CASSQDRHEQYF; clone_size: -; j_call: TRBJ2-7; v_call: TRBV4-2
cdr3_aa: CASSFDRAYEQYF; clone_size: -; j_call: TRBJ2-7; v_call: TRBV28
cdr3_aa: CSVLTGLTYEQYF; clone_size: -; j_call: TRBJ2-7; v_call: TRBV29-1
cdr3_aa: CASSGLSGANVLTF; clone_size: -; j_call: TRBJ2-6; v_call: TRBV6-1
cdr3_aa: CASSIQGRTGELFF; clone_size: medium-sized; j_call: TRBJ2-2; v_call: TRBV19